This TCR beta chain came from a study of blood T cell repertoires in COVID-19. Generated by immunoSEQ multiplex PCR, the TCRdb table keeps only in-frame clones and is missing some. The profile shows about 160,000 clones, roughly 81% of them singletons. The TCR was taken from a man aged 40-49 years with acute or convalescent COVID-19. The sequenced sample consisted of peripheral blood.

This CDR3 reads CASSYFGQNTEAFF. In DNA, the CDR3 is TGTGCCAGCAGTTACTTCGGACAGAACACTGAAGCTTTCTTT. This chain uses TRBV6-5 with TRBJ1-1, with D possibly matching TRBD1 (5 bases). CDR3 length: 14 residues. V shed 1 base and J shed 1 base, with 7 bases lying between them. The V gene's germline CDR1 is MNHEY and CDR2 SVGAGI.